This record looks at one TCR beta chain sequence and its context. What it recognizes is unknown. The assay was immunoSEQ multiplex PCR, and TCRdb's table has in-frame clones only and misses some. This table holds approximately 70,000 clones, approximately 75% found once. The data belong to a study of vaccination effects on CD4 cells after COVID-19. Across the study: Vaccine administered to participants consisted of two doses of either BNT162b2 or mRNA-1273.

Germline V gene sequence: CDR1 SGHVS, CDR2 FQNEAQ. V was shortened by 1 base and J by 0 bases, with 7 bases between the two germline ends. The CDR3 has 15 residues. Antigen-specific CD4+ T cells were expanded with viral peptide pools in the ViraFEST assay before sequencing. Isolating CD4+ T cells followed approximately 10 days of culture. Prior SARS-CoV-2 infection was absent in the vaccine recipients, as shown by negative nucleocapsid antibodies. Some 2.2 million PBMC per well received 10 IU/ml IL-2 and approximately 9.2 ug/ml peptides in culture. This chain connects TRBV7-8 to TRBJ1-5; D is undetermined. The source material was CD4+ T cells from PBMCs cultured with HCoV-NL63 spike peptides, sampled before COVID-19 vaccination. The sequence was collected from a human donor who received a COVID-19 vaccine. The CDR3 nucleotides are TGTGCCAGCAGCTTAGGCAGGAGTAGCAATCAGCCCCAGCATTTT. This sequence encodes CASSLGRSSNQPQHF.